These T cell receptor beta chains were read from a single sample in a study of shared clonotypes between healthy human individuals. TCRdb keeps only in-frame clones here, not all; method: immunoSEQ multiplex PCR. The sample includes roughly 2,300,000 clones, roughly 92% of them seen just once. The source material was naive CD4+ T cells from PBMCs. Source of these receptors: a young man in good health. Some clones in this sample may be carry-over from other donors' samples. CDR3s include the opening cysteine and the closing phenylalanine or tryptophan. Only part of the rows carry a size: once, few, many, or a class if the clone is expanded.

j_call v_call clone_size cdr3_length cdr3_aa
TRBJ2-7 TRBV11-2 . 15 CASSLTTSGRREQYF
TRBJ2-5 TRBV30 . 15 CAWSVGVAGAETQYF
TRBJ2-5 TRBV27 . 14 CASSSRTGRETQYF
TRBJ1-1 TRBV5-1 . 13 CASSRAGGTEAFF
TRBJ2-7 TRBV4-2 . 17 CASSQDYKTISAYEQYF
TRBJ2-7 TRBV18 . 17 CASSLARAGTGAYEQYF
TRBJ2-2 TRBV5-8 . 17 CASSLERGARSTGELFF
TRBJ2-7 TRBV2 once 11 CASSGDYEQYF
TRBJ2-5 TRBV11-2 . 16 CASGRPGGAPQETQYF
TRBJ2-7 TRBV28 . 12 CASSLGEYEQYF
TRBJ1-5 TRBV30 . 13 CAWSEGPRQPQHF
TRBJ2-7 TRBV5-5 . 13 CASSLGGRYEQYF
TRBJ1-5 TRBV5-1 . 13 CASSLGVDQPQHF
TRBJ2-7 TRBV5-1 . 13 CASSLTPYYEQYF
TRBJ1-4 TRBV5-1 . 16 CASSLANSGVGEKLFF
TRBJ2-2 TRBV15 . 17 CATSRLATGTDTGELFF
TRBJ2-2 TRBV5-4 . 17 CASSPTGGIGSTGELFF
TRBJ2-3 TRBV19 . 19 CASSIRREGMLTSTDTQYF
TRBJ2-7 TRBV18 . 17 CASSPRGLAGNRDEQYF
TRBJ1-5 TRBV6-1 once 14 CASSEHSGHQPQHF
TRBJ2-7 TRBV20-1 . 11 CSALLSYEQYF
TRBJ1-1 TRBV28 once 19 CASSSNPRAFSDRRNEAFF
TRBJ2-1 TRBV19 . 15 CASTRQGAPYNEQFF
TRBJ2-7 TRBV4-1 . 13 CASSGGTPGEQYF
TRBJ2-7 TRBV7-9 . 15 CASSLRVEGLGEQYF
TRBJ2-5 TRBV11-2 . 16 CASSLPRGPLGVAQYF
TRBJ2-7 TRBV7-3 . 14 CASSLYPGPYEQYF
TRBJ2-3 TRBV5-1 . 17 CASSSRGVGSLRNTQYF
TRBJ1-2 TRBV7-9 . 14 CASSLGRDSYGYTF
TRBJ2-7 TRBV2 . 14 CASSGQGAFYEQYF
TRBJ2-2 TRBV5-4 . 16 CASSLRRTSTTGELFF
TRBJ1-1 TRBV5-8 . 15 CASSLAGAQNTEAFF
. TRBV29-1 . 12 CSVAGTDYEQYF
TRBJ1-4 TRBV7-9 . 18 CASSSKGTGARQNEKLFF
TRBJ1-1 TRBV14 . 16 CASSQGVRRKNTEAFF
TRBJ1-4 TRBV28 . 14 CASSPAGAVEKLFF
TRBJ1-1 TRBV6-6 . 15 CASRNSGGAGTEAFF
TRBJ2-1 TRBV30 . 15 CAWRLGLAAPNEQFF
TRBJ1-3 TRBV28 . 16 CASRDRDRGGGNTIYF
TRBJ2-2 TRBV10-1 . 13 CATGDRNTGELFF
TRBJ2-1 TRBV30 . 15 CAWSGRTGAYNEQFF
TRBJ1-2 TRBV6-1 . 13 CASSRTGDYGYTF
TRBJ1-2 TRBV6-1 . 14 CASSERTGVYGYTF
TRBJ2-5 TRBV27 . 13 CASSTYGGSTQYF
TRBJ2-1 TRBV2 . 11 CASSEVNEQFF
TRBJ1-5 TRBV9 . 15 CASSGDPQGSQPQHF
TRBJ1-1 TRBV27 few 15 CASMVDRTGETEAFF
TRBJ2-7 TRBV11-3 . 16 CASSFTLDGDSYEQYF
TRBJ1-3 TRBV7-2 . 16 CASSSRQTLSGNTIYF
TRBJ1-5 TRBV6-1 . 14 CASRDRDSNQPQHF
TRBJ2-7 TRBV6-6 once 13 CASSYSQGYEQYF